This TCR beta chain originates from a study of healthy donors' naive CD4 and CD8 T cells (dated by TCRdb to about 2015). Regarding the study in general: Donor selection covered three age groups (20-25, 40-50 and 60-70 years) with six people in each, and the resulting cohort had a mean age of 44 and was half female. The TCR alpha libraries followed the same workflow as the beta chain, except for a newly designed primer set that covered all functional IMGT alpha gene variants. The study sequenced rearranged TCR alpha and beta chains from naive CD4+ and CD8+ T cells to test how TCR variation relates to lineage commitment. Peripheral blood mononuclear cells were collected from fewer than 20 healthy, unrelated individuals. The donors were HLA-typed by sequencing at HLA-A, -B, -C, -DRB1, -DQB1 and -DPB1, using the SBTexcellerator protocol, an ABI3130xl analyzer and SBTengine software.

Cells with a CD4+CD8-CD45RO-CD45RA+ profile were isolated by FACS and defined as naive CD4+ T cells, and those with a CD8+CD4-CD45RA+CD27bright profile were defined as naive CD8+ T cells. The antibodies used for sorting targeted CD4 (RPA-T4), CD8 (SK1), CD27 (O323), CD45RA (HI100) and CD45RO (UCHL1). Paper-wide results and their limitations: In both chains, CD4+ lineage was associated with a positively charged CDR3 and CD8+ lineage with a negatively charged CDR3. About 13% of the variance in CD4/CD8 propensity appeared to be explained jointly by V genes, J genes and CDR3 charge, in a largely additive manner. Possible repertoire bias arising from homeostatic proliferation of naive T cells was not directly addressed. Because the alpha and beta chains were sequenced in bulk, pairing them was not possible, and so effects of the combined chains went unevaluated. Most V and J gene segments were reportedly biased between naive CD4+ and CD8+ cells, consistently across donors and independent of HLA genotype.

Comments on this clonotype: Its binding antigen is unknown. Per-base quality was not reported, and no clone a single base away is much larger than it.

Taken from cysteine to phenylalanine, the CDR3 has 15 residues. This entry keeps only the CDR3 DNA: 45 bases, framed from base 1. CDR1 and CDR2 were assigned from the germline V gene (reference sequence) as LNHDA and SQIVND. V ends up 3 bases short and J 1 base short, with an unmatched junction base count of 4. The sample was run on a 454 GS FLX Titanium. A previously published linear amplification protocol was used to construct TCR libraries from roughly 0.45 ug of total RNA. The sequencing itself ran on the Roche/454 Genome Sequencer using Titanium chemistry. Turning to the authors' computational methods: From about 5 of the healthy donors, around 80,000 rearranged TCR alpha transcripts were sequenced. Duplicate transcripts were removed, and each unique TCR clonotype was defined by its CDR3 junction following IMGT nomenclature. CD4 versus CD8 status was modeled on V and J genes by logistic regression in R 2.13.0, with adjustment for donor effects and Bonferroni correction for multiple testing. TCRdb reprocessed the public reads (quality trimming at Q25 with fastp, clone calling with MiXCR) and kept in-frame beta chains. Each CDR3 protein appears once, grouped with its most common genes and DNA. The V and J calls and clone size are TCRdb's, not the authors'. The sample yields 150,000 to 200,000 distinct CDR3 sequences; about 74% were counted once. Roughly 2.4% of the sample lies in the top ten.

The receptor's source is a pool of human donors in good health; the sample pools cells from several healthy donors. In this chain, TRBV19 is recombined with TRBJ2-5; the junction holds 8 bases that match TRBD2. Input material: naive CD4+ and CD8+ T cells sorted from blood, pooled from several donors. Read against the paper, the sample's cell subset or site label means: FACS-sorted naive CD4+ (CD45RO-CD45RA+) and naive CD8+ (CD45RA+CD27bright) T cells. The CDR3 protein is CASSMPAGVQETQYF. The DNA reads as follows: TGTGCCAGTAGTATGCCAGCGGGAGTCCAAGAGACCCAGTACTTC. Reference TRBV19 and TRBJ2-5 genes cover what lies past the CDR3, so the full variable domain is DGGITQSPKYLFRKEGQNVTLSCEQNLNHDAMYWYRQDPGQGLRLIYYSQIVNDFQKGDIAEGYSVSREKKESFPLTVTSAQKNPTAFYLCASSMPAGVQETQYFGPGTRLLVL.